Each of the 6 T cell receptor beta chains below was sequenced from the same sample in a study of response to subunit inactivated influenza vaccine. TCRdb processed the RT-PCR reads anew with MiXCR; each CDR3 protein has one entry. The sample has about 780,000 distinct CDR3 sequences, approximately 18% seen once. The starting material was PBMCs from blood, obtained less than 6 days after vaccination. These receptors were obtained from a man between 45 and 60 years old who received an inactivated influenza vaccine.

This clonotype was observed a few times. The CDR3 coding sequence is TGCAGTGCTAGAGATCTGTACAGGGGGAAAAACATTCAGTACTTC. Its protein is CSARDLYRGKNIQYF. The chain uses TRBV20-1 and TRBJ2-4; 8 positions match TRBD1. Trimming cost V 0 bases and J 4 bases; bases outside gene matches: 5. In germline, CDR1 is DFQATT, CDR2 SNEGSKA (reference sequence). The CDR3 consists of 15 residues.

The chain recombines TRBV29-1 with TRBJ2-7; D may be TRBD1 (6 bases). The CDR3 has 12 residues. The V end lost 7 bases, the J end lost 2 bases, and 12 bases lay between the germline ends. Germline CDR1 reads SQVTM; CDR2 reads ANQGSEA. Here the CDR3 DNA reads TGCAGCGCCAATACAGGGCCCTACGAGCAGTACTTC. It specifies CSANTGPYEQYF.

The table lists this clonotype with a few counts. This sequence joins TRBV20-1 and TRBJ2-7, with a tentative D call TRBD1 (6 bases). This CDR3 contains 17 residues. V was trimmed by 2 bases and J by 5 bases, leaving 25 bases between them. CDR1 and CDR2 (germline): DFQATT, SNEGSKA (reference sequence). Written as DNA, the CDR3 is TGCAGTGCTAGATCCTCACAGGGAAGTGCTTTCGGCCACGAGCAGTACTTC. This translates into CSARSSQGSAFGHEQYF.

The CDR3 coding sequence is TGTGCCAGCAGCCCCCGACAGCCCTTCGATAATTCACCCCTCCACTTT. This gives the protein CASSPRQPFDNSPLHF. This chain connects TRBV7-8 to TRBJ1-6, with a weak D call TRBD1 (5 bases). The CDR3 is 16 amino acids. Germline CDR1 is SGHVS and CDR2 is FQNEAQ. V was clipped by 5 bases and J by 5 bases, with 16 bases between them.

This clonotype was seen ten or more times. Compared with germline, one end of the junction differs, possibly owing to a read error. The J gene is TRBJ2-1, the V gene TRBV12-3 or TRBV12-4, with D possibly called TRBD1 or TRBD2 (5 bases each). The CDR3 runs to 11 residues. CDR3 loop: CASSSRDLGNF. The CDR3 DNA reads as TGTGCCAGCAGTTCCCGGGACCTAGGCAACTTC.

The J gene is TRBJ1-2, the V gene TRBV5-1, with D possibly being TRBD1 (5 bases). V lost 1 base to trimming and J lost 5 bases, with 15 bases between them. CDR1 is SGHRS, CDR2 YFSETQ, per germline. The CDR3 extends over 15 amino acids. The CDR3 reads CASSLIWGSEYGYTF. CDR3 in DNA: TGCGCCAGCAGCTTGATCTGGGGCTCCGAGTATGGCTACACCTTC.